One sample yielded the 21 T cell receptor beta chains listed below, sequenced in a study of response to subunit inactivated influenza vaccine. TCRdb recomputed calls from the RT-PCR reads with MiXCR, one row per CDR3 protein. The repertoire consists of hundreds of thousands of distinct CDR3 sequences, with approximately 18% occurring once and the leading ten covering about a tenth. This sample comprised PBMCs from blood, obtained roughly 5 days after vaccination. These receptors were taken from a man over 45 who received an inactivated influenza vaccine.

The gene calls are TRBV10-2 and TRBJ2-2, with D possibly matching TRBD2 (6 bases). V was cut by 9 bases and J by 6 bases, with 14 bases left in between. The CDR3 is 13 residues long. Germline V gene sequence: CDR1 WSHSY, CDR2 SAAADI. The CDR3 reads CARSGTASGELFF. The CDR3 nucleotides are TGCGCCAGATCCGGGACTGCTTCCGGGGAGCTGTTTTTT.

The chain has TRBV20-1 and TRBJ2-7; TRBD2 agrees at 12 bases. Germline V gene data show CDR1 as DFQATT and CDR2 as SNEGSKA (reference sequence). V was pared by 5 bases and J by 7 bases, with 9 bases of the junction left unmatched. The CDR3 loop spans 14 amino acids. For the CDR3, the DNA is TGCAGTGCTTTGCTAGCGGGAGGGCGGGATGAGCAGTACTTC. The encoded protein is CSALLAGGRDEQYF.

This clonotype was detected a few times. The V and J genes are TRBV5-4 and TRBJ1-2, with D perhaps matching TRBD1 (6 bases). There are 15 residues in the CDR3. Germline CDR1 reads SGHNT; CDR2 reads YYREEE (reference sequence). V was trimmed by 2 bases and J by 1 base, leaving 12 bases between them. The CDR3 bases are TGTGCCAGCAGCTTTTCGGGACAAAATAACTATGGCTACACCTTC. This codes for CASSFSGQNNYGYTF.

V is TRBV29-1 and J is TRBJ1-1; 8 bases match TRBD1. V lost 6 bases and J lost 5; bases outside the gene matches: 8. The CDR3 has 13 residues. Germline CDR1 and CDR2: SQVTM and ANQGSEA. CDR3 nucleotide sequence: TGCAGCGTGACAGGGGAGGGGCGGACTGAAGCTTTCTTT. This sequence encodes CSVTGEGRTEAFF.

The chain recombines TRBV20-1 with TRBJ2-5; D unresolved. This CDR3 has 12 amino acids. V was cut by 6 bases and J by 5 bases, with 13 bases left in between. From germline, CDR1 is DFQATT and CDR2 SNEGSKA (reference sequence). CDR3 nucleotides: TGCAGTGCAAACTCGCGACCGGAGACCCAGTACTTC. Protein sequence: CSANSRPETQYF.

This clonotype has a handful of counts. V is TRBV9 and J is TRBJ2-7; D unclear. This CDR3 contains 12 residues. V was shortened by 0 bases and J by 7 bases, with 8 bases between the two germline ends. Germline V lookup: CDR1 SGDLS, CDR2 YYNGEE. The CDR3 coding sequence is TGTGCCAGCAGCGTAGGGCGAGGAGAGCAGTACTTC. It specifies CASSVGRGEQYF. Filled out from reference TRBV9 and TRBJ2-7, the complete variable domain reads DSGVTQTPKHLITATGQRVTLRCSPRSGDLSVYWYQQSLDQGLQFLIQYYNGEERAKGNILERFSAQQFPDLHSELNLSSLELGDSALYFCASSVGRGEQYFGPGTRLTVT.

The DNA of the CDR3 is TGTGCCAGCAGCAAAGGATGCCGACAGGGCTACGAGCAGTACTTC. Amino acids: CASSKGCRQGYEQYF. The chain couples TRBV21-1 to TRBJ2-7; TRBD1, the table's D call, was not compared with the DNA. TRBV21-1 is a recognized pseudogene. The CDR3 sequence is 15 residues long.

Notes on this clonotype: Germline is not matched at one junction end, which may reflect a read error. V gene TRBV7-7 combines with J gene TRBJ1-5; no reliable D call. Per germline, CDR1 SSHAT and CDR2 FNYEAQ (reference sequence). CDR3 length: 14 residues. The CDR3 sequence is CASSLARENQPQHF. The CDR3 nucleotides are TGTGCTAGCAGCTTAGCGCGAGAAAATCAGCCCCAGCATTTT.

J is TRBJ1-1 and V is TRBV4-1; the D gene is possibly TRBD1 (6 bases). The ends were cut back, 4 bases at V and 0 bases at J, with 15 bases in the middle. Germline V gene lookup returns CDR1 MGHRA and CDR2 YSYEKL. The CDR3 is made up of 16 amino acids. The CDR3 spells CASSPTLGQMNTEAFF. In DNA, the CDR3 is TGCGCCAGCAGCCCTACCCTGGGACAAATGAACACTGAAGCTTTCTTT.

This clonotype was observed a handful of times. The V call is TRBV29-1, the J call TRBJ2-2, with D possibly being TRBD2 (6 bases). The CDR3 has 13 amino acids. Germline lookup yields CDR1 SQVTM and CDR2 ANQGSEA. Trimming shortened V by 4 bases and J by 5 bases, and 11 bases separated the two germline ends. DNA of the CDR3: TGCAGCGTTGGGGGACTTATGACCGGGGAGCTGTTTTTT. The encoded protein is CSVGGLMTGELFF.

This clonotype appeared many times. V gene TRBV29-1 combines with J gene TRBJ2-3, with 7 bases aligning to TRBD1. The V and J ends lost 7 bases and 4 bases, in that order; junction bases with no gene match: 5. Germline V gene sequence: CDR1 SQVTM, CDR2 ANQGSEA. The CDR3 totals 12 residues. CDR3: CSEHRGSDTQYF. The CDR3 nucleotides read TGCAGCGAACACAGGGGATCAGATACGCAGTATTTT.

The chain joins TRBV27 to TRBJ2-3, with D possibly called TRBD1 or TRBD2 (5 bases each). Trimming pared 2 bases from V and 0 bases from J, leaving 9 bases between. Per germline, CDR1 MNHEY and CDR2 SMNVEV (reference sequence). This CDR3 is built from 15 residues. CDR3 sequence (DNA): TGTGCCAGCAGTTTAGGGGGATATAGCACAGATACGCAGTATTTT. It yields the protein CASSLGGYSTDTQYF.

This clonotype showed up many times. This rearrangement joins TRBV29-1 to TRBJ2-3, with D maybe TRBD2 (5 bases). The V end was cut by 7 bases, the J end by 3 bases, with 17 bases between. This CDR3 region has 14 residues. The germline V gene encodes CDR1 SQVTM and CDR2 ANQGSEA. The CDR3 loop reads CSASSGRETDTQYF. In nucleotides, the CDR3 is TGCAGCGCATCGAGCGGAAGAGAAACAGATACGCAGTATTTT.

The table lists this clonotype with a count of one. This chain joins TRBV7-9 and TRBJ1-2; D might be TRBD1 (5 bases). CDR1 and CDR2 (germline): SEHNR, FQNEAQ (reference sequence). The V end lost 2 bases, the J end lost 9 bases, and 10 bases lay between the germline ends. The CDR3 contains 12 residues. Here the CDR3 DNA reads TGTGCCAGCAGCTTACAGGGTTTAAGCTACACCTTC. Translating it yields CASSLQGLSYTF.

The chain joins TRBV7-8 to TRBJ2-7; 7 nucleotides agree with TRBD1. V lost 2 bases, J lost 6 bases, and 7 bases stayed unmatched. The V gene's germline CDR1 is SGHVS and CDR2 FQNEAQ. The CDR3 sequence is 14 residues long. CDR3 in amino acids: CASSLRGPGPEQYF. The CDR3, as DNA: TGTGCCAGCAGCTTAAGGGGGCCAGGGCCCGAGCAGTACTTC.

This clonotype has a handful of counts. Here the CDR3 reads CASNAGELNTGELFF. The CDR3, as DNA: TGTGCCAGCAATGCGGGGGAGCTGAACACCGGGGAGCTGTTTTTT. This sequence joins TRBV6-1 and TRBJ2-2; TRBD2 matches 7 bases. The germline gives CDR1 MNHNS, CDR2 SASEGT. J gave up 1 base and V 7 bases, and 6 bases lay outside the gene matches. The CDR3 consists of 15 residues.

The chain combines TRBV20-1 with TRBJ1-5, with D possibly matching TRBD1 (6 bases). The CDR3 covers 13 residues. Trimming pared 7 bases from V and 5 bases from J, leaving 15 bases between. Per germline, CDR1 DFQATT and CDR2 SNEGSKA (reference sequence). The CDR3 spells CSGGGQTDQPQHF. The CDR3 region has the DNA TGCAGTGGGGGGGGGCAGACGGATCAGCCCCAGCATTTT.

The chain uses TRBV6-2 or TRBV6-3 and TRBJ2-7, with D maybe TRBD1 (6 bases). Germline V CDR1 and CDR2: MNHEY, SVGEGT. The CDR3 has 14 residues. V shed 7 bases and J shed 0 bases, with 13 bases lying between them. The CDR3 loop reads CASTMTGNSYEQYF. CDR3 DNA: TGTGCCAGCACCATGACAGGTAACTCCTACGAGCAGTACTTC.

This clonotype appeared many times. The chain links TRBV5-1 to TRBJ2-1; 10 bases map to TRBD1. V was clipped by 4 bases and J by 5 bases; unmatched bases: 3. The CDR3 length is 14 residues. The germline V gene has CDR1 SGHRS and CDR2 YFSETQ. This CDR3 is CASSPGTGDNEQFF. The DNA of the CDR3 is TGCGCCAGCAGCCCTGGGACAGGGGACAATGAGCAGTTCTTC.

This clonotype was counted a few times. The chain is built from TRBV5-6 and TRBJ2-6, with 7 bases fitting TRBD1. V lost 5 bases to trimming and J lost 2 bases; unmatched junction nucleotides: 4. CDR1 is SGHDT, CDR2 YYEEEE, per germline. This CDR3 is built from 15 residues. CDR3 bases: TGTGCCAGCAGAGACAGGGTTGCTGGGGCCAACGTCCTGACTTTC. Its translation: CASRDRVAGANVLTF.

V is TRBV25-1 and J is TRBJ2-7, with 11 nucleotides matching TRBD1. The CDR3 contains 16 residues. After removal of 1 base from V and 4 bases from J, the junction contained 6 bases not matched to a gene. CDR1 MGHDK and CDR2 SYGVNS come from the germline V gene. The CDR3 here is CASSEWGDRGRYEQYF. The CDR3 DNA is TGTGCCAGCAGTGAATGGGGGGACAGGGGGAGATACGAGCAGTACTTC.